The sequence of this TCR beta chain was determined in a study of control samples from healthy donors and cancer patients. Germline CDR1 reads SEHNR; CDR2 reads FQNEAQ (reference sequence). The length of the CDR3 is 16 residues. V gave up 7 bases and J gave up 2 bases; unmatched junction bases: 11. Clones were read by immunoSEQ multiplex PCR, and TCRdb kept only the in-frame ones, dropping some. The sample has about 82,000 clones, roughly 90% seen once. The chain employs TRBV7-9 and TRBJ2-1, with 7 bases identical to TRBD2. Sequenced material: blood. This TCR was recovered from a man between 50 and 59 years old in good health. In DNA, the CDR3 is TGTGCCAGCATCCAGTCGTCGGGGGGACCCTACAATGAGCAGTTCTTC. Translation: CASIQSSGGPYNEQFF.